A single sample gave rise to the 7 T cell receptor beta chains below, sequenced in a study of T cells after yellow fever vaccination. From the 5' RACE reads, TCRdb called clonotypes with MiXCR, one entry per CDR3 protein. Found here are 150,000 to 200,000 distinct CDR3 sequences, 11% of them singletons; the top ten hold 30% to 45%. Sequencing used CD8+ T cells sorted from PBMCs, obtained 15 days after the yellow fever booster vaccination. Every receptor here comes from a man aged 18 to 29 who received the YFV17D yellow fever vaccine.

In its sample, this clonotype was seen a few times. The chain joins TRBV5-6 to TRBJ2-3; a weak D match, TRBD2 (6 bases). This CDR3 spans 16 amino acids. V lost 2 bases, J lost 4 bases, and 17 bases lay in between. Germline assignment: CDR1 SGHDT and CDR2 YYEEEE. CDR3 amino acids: CASSFEVPTRPDTQYF. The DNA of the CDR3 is TGTGCCAGCAGCTTCGAAGTTCCGACTAGGCCAGATACGCAGTATTTT.

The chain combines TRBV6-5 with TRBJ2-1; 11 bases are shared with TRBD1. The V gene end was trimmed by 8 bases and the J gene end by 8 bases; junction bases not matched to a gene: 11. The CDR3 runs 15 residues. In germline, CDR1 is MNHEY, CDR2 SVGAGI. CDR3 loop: CASRTWTGGFDEQFF. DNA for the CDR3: TGTGCCAGCCGAACCTGGACAGGGGGCTTTGATGAGCAGTTCTTC.

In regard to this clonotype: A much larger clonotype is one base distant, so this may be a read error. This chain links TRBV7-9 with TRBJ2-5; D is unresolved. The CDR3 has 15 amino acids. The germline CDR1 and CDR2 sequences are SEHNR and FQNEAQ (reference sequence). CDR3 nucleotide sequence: TGTGCCAGCAGCTTAGGACTTGGATCTTTGGAGACCCTGTACTTC. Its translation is CASSLGLGSLETLYF.

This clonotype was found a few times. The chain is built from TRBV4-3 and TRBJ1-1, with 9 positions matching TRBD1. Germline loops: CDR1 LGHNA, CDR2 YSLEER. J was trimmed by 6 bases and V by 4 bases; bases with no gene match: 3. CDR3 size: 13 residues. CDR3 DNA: TGCGCCAGCAGCCCACAGGGGGCTCCTGAAGCTTTCTTT. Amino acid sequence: CASSPQGAPEAFF.

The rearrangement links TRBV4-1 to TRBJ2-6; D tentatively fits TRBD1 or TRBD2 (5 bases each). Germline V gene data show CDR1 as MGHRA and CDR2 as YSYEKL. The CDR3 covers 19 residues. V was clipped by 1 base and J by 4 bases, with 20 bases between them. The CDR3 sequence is CASSQVRDEGTSGANVLTF. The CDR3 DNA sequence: TGCGCCAGCAGCCAAGTGAGGGACGAAGGCACTTCAGGGGCCAACGTCCTGACTTTC.

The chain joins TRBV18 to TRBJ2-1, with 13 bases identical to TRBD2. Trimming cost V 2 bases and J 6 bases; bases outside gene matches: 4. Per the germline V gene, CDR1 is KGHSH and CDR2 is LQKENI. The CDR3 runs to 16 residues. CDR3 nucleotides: TGTGCCAGCTCACCAGAGGGACTAGCGGGGACCAATGAGCAGTTCTTC. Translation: CASSPEGLAGTNEQFF.

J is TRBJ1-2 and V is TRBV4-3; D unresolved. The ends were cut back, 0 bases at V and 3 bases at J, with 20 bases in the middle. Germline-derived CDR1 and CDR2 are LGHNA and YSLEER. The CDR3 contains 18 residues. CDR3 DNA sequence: TGCGCCAGCAGCCAAGATCAGCGGGTTAAAAAATATCACTATGGCTACACCTTC. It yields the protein CASSQDQRVKKYHYGYTF.